The 20 T cell receptor beta chains below all came from one sample that was sequenced in a study of blood T cell repertoires in COVID-19. Method: immunoSEQ multiplex PCR; TCRdb's copy keeps in-frame clones and lacks some. Of roughly 57,000 clones listed, around four fifths are singletons. Sequenced sample: peripheral blood. The source is a woman aged 70 to 79 with acute or convalescent COVID-19.

This chain links TRBV4-2 with TRBJ1-2, with 7 bases aligning to TRBD1. CDR3 length: 15 residues. The germline CDR1 and CDR2 sequences are LGHNA and YNFKEQ. The J segment lost 6 bases and the V segment lost 6 bases, leaving 13 bases of the junction unmatched. The CDR3 protein is CASSPLDRQEDGYTF. CDR3 DNA sequence: TGTGCCAGCAGTCCATTGGACAGGCAAGAGGATGGCTACACCTTC.

This clone was observed at least ten times. The chain links TRBV4-1 to TRBJ1-1, with a possible D match to TRBD1 (5 bases). Germline assignment: CDR1 MGHRA and CDR2 YSYEKL. CDR3 length: 14 amino acids. The V end lost 4 bases, the J end lost 1 base, and 10 bases lay between the germline ends. CDR3 residues: CASSLQDPNTEAFF. The CDR3 DNA reads TGCGCCAGCAGCCTACAGGATCCGAACACTGAAGCTTTCTTT.

J is TRBJ2-3 and V is TRBV24-1; tentative D call: TRBD2 (5 bases). This CDR3 contains 18 residues. Trimming took 5 bases from V and 3 from J, leaving 23 bases between them. The germline V gene has CDR1 KGHDR and CDR2 SFDVKD. CDR3 bases: TGTGCCACCAGTGTTTCAACAAACGAGGGTGATAGGACAGATACGCAGTATTTT. This encodes CATSVSTNEGDRTDTQYF.

The chain couples TRBV5-4 to TRBJ1-2; D unresolved. The germline V gene has CDR1 SGHNT and CDR2 YYREEE (reference sequence). This CDR3 region has 13 residues. Trimming removed 2 bases from V and 5 bases from J, with 10 bases in between. DNA for the CDR3: TGTGCCAGCAGCTTTTCAGGTACTTATGGCTACACCTTC. This encodes CASSFSGTYGYTF.

The sample holds one count of this clone. The V call is TRBV5-1, the J call TRBJ1-4; D may be TRBD1 (6 bases). This CDR3 is 15 amino acids long. Deletions cut 4 bases from V and 8 bases from J, with 18 bases between. Per germline, CDR1 SGHRS and CDR2 YFSETQ. The CDR3 here is CASSPGIFQGEKLFF. CDR3 sequence (DNA): TGCGCCAGCAGCCCGGGTATCTTCCAGGGGGAAAAACTGTTTTTT.

This clone was picked up a small number of times. The genes are TRBV10-1 and TRBJ1-1; D gene unclear. Germline V CDR1 and CDR2: WNHNN, SYGVQD (reference sequence). The CDR3 consists of 14 residues. Trimming shortened V by 3 bases and J by 0 bases, and 8 bases separated the two germline ends. The CDR3 region is CASSDAEMNTEAFF. As DNA, the CDR3 is TGCGCCAGCAGTGACGCGGAGATGAACACTGAAGCTTTCTTT.

This chain joins TRBV5-5 and TRBJ2-7; D remains ambiguous. CDR1 is SGHKS and CDR2 is YYEKEE in the germline V gene (reference sequence). The CDR3 runs to 17 residues. Trimming took off 1 base at V and 2 bases at J, with 19 bases between the two ends. CDR3 region: CASSLPAKSVLTYEQYF. The CDR3 DNA reads as TGTGCCAGCAGCTTGCCCGCGAAGTCGGTCCTGACCTACGAGCAGTACTTC.

CDR3 nucleotides: TGTGCCAGCAGCCCGGGCGACAGACTGAATGAGCAGTTCTTC. Encoded protein: CASSPGDRLNEQFF. The chain links TRBV9 to TRBJ2-1, with a tentative D call TRBD1 (5 bases). Germline CDR1 and CDR2: SGDLS and YYNGEE. The length of the CDR3 is 14 residues. V lost 4 bases and J 7 bases, leaving 15 bases between the germline ends.

This clone was recorded once. V gene TRBV27 combines with J gene TRBJ2-1; tentative D call: TRBD2 (7 bases). CDR3 length: 16 amino acids. Trimming stripped 2 bases from V and 3 bases from J, with 14 bases between. Germline V gives CDR1 MNHEY, CDR2 SMNVEV (reference sequence). This CDR3 reads CASSLRGGFIYNEQFF. The CDR3, as DNA: TGTGCCAGCAGTTTAAGGGGGGGCTTCATCTACAATGAGCAGTTCTTC.

This clone occurred a few times. The chain links TRBV11-2 to TRBJ1-1; weak D call: TRBD1 (5 bases). V lost 3 bases and J 0 bases, leaving 5 bases between the germline ends. Germline loops: CDR1 SGHAT, CDR2 FQNNGV. There are 13 residues in the CDR3. CDR3 protein: CASSFRVNTEAFF. The CDR3 DNA sequence: TGTGCCAGCAGCTTCAGGGTGAACACTGAAGCTTTCTTT.

The chain links TRBV7-3 to TRBJ2-1, with D possibly being TRBD1 (5 bases). V shed 5 bases and J shed 6 bases, with 14 bases lying between them. This CDR3 region has 14 residues. Germline values: CDR1 SGHTA, CDR2 FQGTGA. The CDR3 DNA is TGTGCCAGCAGCCAAGGACAACCGGGCAATGAGCAGTTCTTC. Translation: CASSQGQPGNEQFF.

This clone was seen just once. This chain connects TRBV29-1 to TRBJ1-2, with a tentative D call TRBD1 (5 bases). The germline CDR1 and CDR2 sequences are SQVTM and ANQGSEA. The germline V and J ends were trimmed by 4 bases and 0 bases, with 9 bases remaining between them. This CDR3 is 13 amino acids long. In DNA, the CDR3 is TGCAGCGTTGTGACAGCCTCTAACTATGGCTACACCTTC. This encodes CSVVTASNYGYTF.

The chain couples TRBV10-3 to TRBJ2-3; 8 nucleotides line up with TRBD1. The CDR3 runs 17 residues. The V gene end was trimmed by 5 bases and the J gene end by 0 bases; junction bases not matched to a gene: 10. The germline CDR1 and CDR2 sequences are ENHRY and SYGVKD. The CDR3 coding sequence is TGTGCCATCAGTAACTACCAGGGGGCCGTTAGCACAGATACGCAGTATTTT. It yields the protein CAISNYQGAVSTDTQYF.

The V call is TRBV5-4, the J call TRBJ2-6; a possible D gene is TRBD1 (6 bases). Germline CDR1 and CDR2: SGHNT and YYREEE (reference sequence). The CDR3 consists of 15 residues. The germline V and J ends were trimmed by 1 base and 4 bases, with 9 bases remaining between them. Here the CDR3 reads CASSLKGGGANVLTF. DNA for the CDR3: TGTGCCAGCAGCTTGAAAGGGGGAGGGGCCAACGTCCTGACTTTC.

This rearrangement joins TRBV10-3 to TRBJ1-2; D perhaps matches TRBD1 (5 bases). Germline V gene lookup returns CDR1 ENHRY and CDR2 SYGVKD. V was trimmed by 0 bases and J by 1 base, leaving 9 bases between them. The CDR3 has 15 residues. The CDR3 spells CAISESQGYNYGYTF. CDR3 DNA sequence: TGTGCCATCAGTGAGTCGCAGGGATATAACTATGGCTACACCTTC.

V usage is TRBV18 and J usage is TRBJ2-1, with D possibly being TRBD1 (6 bases). The CDR3 extends over 19 amino acids. Germline values: CDR1 KGHSH, CDR2 LQKENI. Deletions cut 1 base from V and 3 bases from J, with 22 bases between. The DNA of the CDR3 is TGTGCCAGCTCACCACTCAGGGGTGGGTATAGTCCCCACTACAATGAGCAGTTCTTC. Protein product: CASSPLRGGYSPHYNEQFF.

This chain uses TRBV7-2 with TRBJ2-7, with D tentatively TRBD1 (5 bases). The CDR3 is 16 amino acids. The ends were cut back, 1 base at V and 1 base at J, with 14 bases in the middle. Germline V gene lookup returns CDR1 SGHTA and CDR2 FQGNSA. The CDR3 region is CASSLGVQGYSYEQYF. In nucleotides, the CDR3 is TGTGCCAGCAGCTTAGGAGTGCAGGGCTATTCCTACGAGCAGTACTTC. The full variable domain, in which reference TRBV7-2 and TRBJ2-7 provide the parts outside the CDR3, is GAGVSQSPSNKVTEKGKDVELRCDPISGHTALYWYRQSLGQGLEFLIYFQGNSAPDKSGLPSDRFSAERTGGSVSTLTIQRTQQEDSAVYLCASSLGVQGYSYEQYFGPGTRLTVT.

This clone was picked up one time. A much bigger clone sits one base away, suggesting this may be a read error. DNA of the CDR3: TGCGCCAGCAGCTTCGGACTAGAAGAGACCCAGTACTTC. Amino acid sequence: CASSFGLEETQYF. The chain links TRBV5-1 to TRBJ2-5; 7 positions agree with TRBD2. The CDR3 contains 13 residues. Germline assignment: CDR1 SGHRS and CDR2 YFSETQ. Trimming at V came to 2 bases and at J to 3 bases, leaving 1 base not matched to a gene.

V is TRBV5-1 and J is TRBJ1-4; 9 bases are shared with TRBD1. J was trimmed by 5 bases and V by 2 bases; bases with no gene match: 7. CDR1 is SGHRS and CDR2 is YFSETQ in the germline V gene. The CDR3 contains 16 residues. CDR3: CASSLFGTGGNEKLFF. The CDR3 DNA is TGCGCCAGCAGCTTATTCGGCACAGGGGGCAATGAAAAACTGTTTTTT.

The chain has TRBV4-1 and TRBJ1-3; D is possibly TRBD1 (6 bases). The CDR3 totals 14 residues. From germline, CDR1 is MGHRA and CDR2 YSYEKL. V lost 0 bases and J 9 bases, leaving 12 bases between the germline ends. This CDR3 is CASSQDPQGTTIYF. The DNA for the CDR3 is TGCGCCAGCAGCCAAGACCCTCAGGGGACCACCATATATTTT.